These 17 T cell receptor beta chains share one sample of origin, sequenced in a study of somatic mutations in cytotoxic T cells in rheumatoid arthritis. Clones were read by immunoSEQ multiplex PCR, and TCRdb kept only the in-frame ones, dropping some. The top ten clones hold roughly a fifth of a sample with some 10,000 clones, around four fifths of them seen once. Source material: CD8+ T cells sorted from blood. These receptors originate from a man aged 50-60 years in good health.

Here the CDR3 DNA reads TGTGCCAGCAGCCCGCCGAGCGGGTCCTACGAGCAGTACTTC. Encoded protein: CASSPPSGSYEQYF. V gene TRBV7-9 combines with J gene TRBJ2-7, with D possibly matching TRBD2 (6 bases). The CDR3 has 14 amino acids. Trimming took 5 bases from V and 1 from J, leaving 12 bases between them. Per the germline V gene, CDR1 is SEHNR and CDR2 is FQNEAQ (reference sequence).

The chain combines TRBV27 with TRBJ1-1, with 8 bases identical to TRBD1. Per germline, CDR1 MNHEY and CDR2 SMNVEV (reference sequence). The CDR3 extends over 12 amino acids. V trimming: 9 bases; J trimming: 5 bases; junction bases outside the gene matches: 5. The CDR3 region is CASRTGITEAFF. CDR3 DNA: TGTGCCAGTCGGACAGGGATAACTGAAGCTTTCTTT.

The rearrangement uses TRBV2 and TRBJ1-2; TRBD1 matches at 8 bases. The CDR3 has 12 amino acids. J gave up 6 bases and V 6 bases, and 3 bases lay outside the gene matches. Germline CDR1 and CDR2: SNHLY and FYNNEI. Here the CDR3 reads CASSPTGDGYTF. The CDR3 bases are TGTGCCAGCAGCCCGACAGGGGATGGCTACACCTTC.

The V call is TRBV19, the J call TRBJ2-5; 10 bases map to TRBD1. From germline, CDR1 is LNHDA and CDR2 SQIVND (reference sequence). The trim removed 4 bases at V and 1 base at J, leaving 9 bases unmatched. The CDR3 is 17 residues long. The CDR3 loop is CASSTPGTGAPQETQYF. The CDR3 DNA follows: TGTGCCAGTAGTACCCCCGGGACAGGGGCTCCCCAAGAGACCCAGTACTTC. The whole variable domain, remainder taken from reference TRBV19 and TRBJ2-5, is DGGITQSPKYLFRKEGQNVTLSCEQNLNHDAMYWYRQDPGQGLRLIYYSQIVNDFQKGDIAEGYSVSREKKESFPLTVTSAQKNPTAFYLCASSTPGTGAPQETQYFGPGTRLLVL.

V gene TRBV19 combines with J gene TRBJ2-6; 8 bases agree with TRBD1. Germline assignment: CDR1 LNHDA and CDR2 SQIVND (reference sequence). The length of the CDR3 is 16 residues. Trimming removed 5 bases from V and 2 bases from J; junction bases left unmatched: 5. The CDR3 region is CASSVSGGTGANVLTF. The CDR3, as DNA: TGTGCCAGTAGTGTCTCAGGGGGCACTGGGGCCAACGTCCTGACTTTC.

The chain couples TRBV4-3 to TRBJ2-1, with D possibly being TRBD2 (5 bases). The ends were cut back, 9 bases at V and 8 bases at J, with 20 bases in the middle. This CDR3 is 14 amino acids long. Germline CDR1 and CDR2: LGHNA and YSLEER. The CDR3 region is CARAIESPSYEQFF. CDR3 in DNA: TGCGCCAGAGCGATAGAGTCCCCTAGCTATGAGCAGTTCTTC.

The V call is TRBV27, the J call TRBJ1-4; D not resolved. Germline loops: CDR1 MNHEY, CDR2 SMNVEV (reference sequence). Trimming cost V 5 bases and J 7 bases, with 14 bases left between them. The CDR3 sequence is 14 residues long. The CDR3 loop reads CASSPLGSIEKLFF. CDR3 nucleotides: TGTGCCAGCAGTCCCTTAGGGAGTATTGAAAAACTGTTTTTT.

The gene calls are TRBV30 and TRBJ2-1, with TRBD1 matching 9 bases. The CDR3 has 16 amino acids. Germline-derived CDR1 and CDR2 are GTSNPN and SVGIG (reference sequence). The J segment lost 5 bases and the V segment lost 1 base, leaving 9 bases of the junction unmatched. For the CDR3, the DNA is TGTGCCTGGAGTGATTGGACAGGGGAAGTCCACAATGAGCAGTTCTTC. This gives the protein CAWSDWTGEVHNEQFF.

This chain joins TRBV9 and TRBJ2-3; D might be TRBD1 (6 bases). V gave up 4 bases and J gave up 10 bases, with 13 bases separating them. Germline-derived CDR1 and CDR2 are SGDLS and YYNGEE. The CDR3 contains 12 residues. The CDR3 DNA follows: TGTGCCAGCAGCCCGAACAGGGATCCGCAGTATTTT. This codes for CASSPNRDPQYF. Combining the CDR3 with reference TRBV9 and TRBJ2-3 gives the whole variable domain DSGVTQTPKHLITATGQRVTLRCSPRSGDLSVYWYQQSLDQGLQFLIQYYNGEERAKGNILERFSAQQFPDLHSELNLSSLELGDSALYFCASSPNRDPQYFGPGTRLTVL.

Here the CDR3 DNA reads TGTGCCAGCAGAACTAGCGGGGACGCCTACAATGAGCAGTTCTTC. Translated: CASRTSGDAYNEQFF. The gene calls are TRBV28 and TRBJ2-1, with 10 bases matching TRBD2. This CDR3 has 15 residues. V lost 6 bases, J lost 2 bases, and 4 bases stayed unmatched. Germline lookup yields CDR1 MDHEN and CDR2 SYDVKM.

The chain uses TRBV9 and TRBJ1-2; TRBD1 aligns across 8 bases. CDR1 and CDR2 (germline): SGDLS, YYNGEE. V gave up 3 bases and J gave up 2 bases; unmatched junction bases: 3. The CDR3 is made up of 14 amino acids. CDR3 sequence reads: CASSAGDRNYGYTF. CDR3 in DNA: TGTGCCAGCAGCGCGGGGGACAGGAACTATGGCTACACCTTC.

This clone was picked up one time. The V gene is TRBV6-5, the J gene TRBJ2-5; the D gene is possibly TRBD2 (5 bases). CDR3 length equals 13 residues. With 5 bases removed from V and 5 bases from J, the gap between germline ends came to 12 bases. Germline-derived CDR1 and CDR2 are MNHEY and SVGAGI. CDR3 nucleotide sequence: TGTGCCAGCAGTCCTCTCGGCGGGGAGACCCAGTACTTC. This sequence encodes CASSPLGGETQYF.

This clone was seen only once. The chain is built from TRBV6-5 and TRBJ2-1; 8 bases are a match to TRBD2. After removal of 5 bases from V and 8 bases from J, the junction contained 11 bases not matched to a gene. Germline loops: CDR1 MNHEY, CDR2 SVGAGI. This CDR3 has 15 residues. The chain's CDR3 is CASSRREGLLDEQFF. The CDR3 bases are TGTGCCAGCAGTCGACGGGAGGGCCTTTTAGATGAGCAGTTCTTC.

The chain joins TRBV5-1 to TRBJ2-5, with 11 bases matching TRBD2. The CDR3 contains 17 residues. Per the germline V gene, CDR1 is SGHRS and CDR2 is YFSETQ. V lost 3 bases, J lost 0 bases, and 7 bases stayed unmatched. CDR3 DNA sequence: TGCGCCAGCAGCTCTACTGTAGCGGGAGGGTACCAAGAGACCCAGTACTTC. Amino acids: CASSSTVAGGYQETQYF.

This clone has more than one count but fewer than ten. V usage is TRBV29-1 and J usage is TRBJ1-2, with D possibly being TRBD1 (5 bases). This CDR3 has 13 amino acids. CDR1 is SQVTM and CDR2 is ANQGSEA in the germline V gene. The ends were cut back, 2 bases at V and 4 bases at J, with 11 bases in the middle. As DNA, the CDR3 is TGCAGCGTTGAATTACATGACAGCTATGGCTACACCTTC. Translation gives CSVELHDSYGYTF. The full variable domain, with the rest looked up from reference TRBV29-1 and TRBJ1-2, is SAVISQKPSRDICQRGTSLTIQCQVDSQVTMMFWYRQQPGQSLTLIATANQGSEATYESGFVIDKFPISRPNLTFSTLTVSNMSPEDSSIYLCSVELHDSYGYTFGSGTRLTVV.

The V and J genes are TRBV27 and TRBJ2-1; D might be TRBD1 (5 bases). The CDR3 contains 14 residues. Trimming pared 3 bases from V and 3 bases from J, leaving 9 bases between. Per germline, CDR1 MNHEY and CDR2 SMNVEV (reference sequence). DNA of the CDR3: TGTGCCAGCAGTTTCGGAGACAGCTACAATGAGCAGTTCTTC. It translates to CASSFGDSYNEQFF.

The rearrangement uses TRBV28 and TRBJ2-3; TRBD2 might be the D (5 bases). The length of the CDR3 is 17 residues. V lost 6 bases and J 0 bases, leaving 19 bases between the germline ends. Germline values: CDR1 MDHEN, CDR2 SYDVKM. CDR3 in amino acids: CASSPVWGESSTDTQYF. CDR3 bases: TGTGCCAGCAGCCCGGTTTGGGGAGAGTCTAGCACAGATACGCAGTATTTT.